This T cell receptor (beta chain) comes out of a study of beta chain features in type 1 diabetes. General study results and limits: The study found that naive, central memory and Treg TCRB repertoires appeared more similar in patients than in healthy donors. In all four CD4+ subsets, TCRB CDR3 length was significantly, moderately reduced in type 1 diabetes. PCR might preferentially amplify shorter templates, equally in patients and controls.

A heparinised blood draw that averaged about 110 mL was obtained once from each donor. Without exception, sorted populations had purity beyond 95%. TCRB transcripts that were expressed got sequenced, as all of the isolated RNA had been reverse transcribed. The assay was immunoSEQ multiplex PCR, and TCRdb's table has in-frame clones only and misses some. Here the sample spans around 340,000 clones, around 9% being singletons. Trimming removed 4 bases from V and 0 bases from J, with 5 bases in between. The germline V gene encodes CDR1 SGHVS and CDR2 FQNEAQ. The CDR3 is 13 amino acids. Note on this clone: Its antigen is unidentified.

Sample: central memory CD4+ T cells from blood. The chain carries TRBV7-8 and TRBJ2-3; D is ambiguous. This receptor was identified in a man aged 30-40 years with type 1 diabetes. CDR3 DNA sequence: TGTGCCAGCAGCTCAGCTAGCACAGATACGCAGTATTTT. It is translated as CASSSASTDTQYF.